This is a list of T cell receptor beta chains from one sample in a study of cytomegalovirus exposure and HLA in healthy donors. TCRdb's copy holds only in-frame clones and misses some; the assay was immunoSEQ multiplex PCR. Of around 150,000 clones in the sample, just over 70% were seen once. Sequencing was performed on PBMCs. The receptors were sampled from a man younger than 30 in good health and CMV-seropositive. CDR3s include the opening cysteine and the closing phenylalanine or tryptophan. The D gene is left open where the match is weak. Expanded clones get a size class; other rows say once, few or many, or leave the size out.

CASSLGANQPQHF TGTGCCAGCAGCTTAGGTGCGAATCAGCCCCAGCATTTT TRBV7-8 . TRBJ1-5 .
CASSESFEGPGAEAFF TGTGCCAGCAGTGAAAGTTTCGAGGGCCCAGGGGCTGAAGCTTTCTTT TRBV6-4 . TRBJ1-1 few
CASSSNGGATRAFF TGTGCCAGCAGCTCTAATGGGGGGGCGACTCGGGCTTTCTTT TRBV11-3 . TRBJ1-1 .
CASSQDRGYTEAFF TGTGCCAGCAGCCAAGATCGGGGATACACTGAAGCTTTCTTT TRBV14 . TRBJ1-1 .
CASSLEAETGELFF TGCGCCAGCAGCTTGGAAGCGGAAACCGGGGAGCTGTTTTTT TRBV5-1 . TRBJ2-2 .
CASSLGSWGVQPQHF TGTGCCAGCAGCTTGGGCTCTTGGGGGGTGCAGCCCCAGCATTTT TRBV5-5 . TRBJ1-5 .
CASSEVRIYGYTF TGTGCCAGCAGTGAAGTCCGTATCTATGGCTACACCTTC TRBV2 . TRBJ1-2 .
CASSVGGSRQDTQYF TGTGCCAGCAGCGTCGGTGGGAGTCGCCAGGATACGCAGTATTTT TRBV9 . TRBJ2-3 few
CASSAGQGRQPQHF TGTGCCAGCAGTGCCGGACAGGGTAGGCAGCCCCAGCATTTT TRBV2 TRBD1 TRBJ1-5 .
CASSAQSNTGELFF TGTGCCAGCAGTGCACAGTCGAACACCGGGGAGCTGTTTTTT TRBV25-1 . TRBJ2-2 few
CASEGGRRANYGYTF TGTGCCAGCGAGGGAGGACGGAGAGCTAACTATGGCTACACCTTC TRBV7-2 . TRBJ1-2 few
CASRGRQGAWGYTF TGTGCCAGCAGAGGCAGACAGGGGGCTTGGGGCTACACCTTC TRBV27 TRBD1 TRBJ1-2 .
CASSLAGGGYGYTF TGTGCCAGCAGCCTAGCCGGTGGGGGGTATGGCTACACCTTC TRBV27 . TRBJ1-2 .
CASKAGVTDTQYF TGTGCCAGTAAAGCGGGAGTCACAGATACGCAGTATTTT TRBV2 TRBD2 TRBJ2-3 few
CASSLSLQGTNTEAFF TGTGCCAGCAGCTTGTCACTACAGGGGACGAACACTGAAGCTTTCTTT TRBV7-9 TRBD1 TRBJ1-1 few
CASSLRSGAQETQYF TGTGCCAGCAGCTTAAGGAGCGGGGCCCAAGAGACCCAGTACTTC TRBV7-9 TRBD2 TRBJ2-5 .
CASSEALEPGYTF TGTGCCAGCAGTGAAGCGTTGGAGCCTGGCTACACCTTC TRBV6-1 . TRBJ1-2 .
CASRLVMNTEAFF TGCGCCAGCCGACTCGTTATGAACACTGAAGCTTTCTTT TRBV4-1 . TRBJ1-1 .
CASTRVAGNSPLHF TGTGCCAGCACGCGGGTAGCTGGGAATTCACCCCTCCACTTT TRBV6-5 . TRBJ1-6 .
CAWSPRQDNEQFF TGTGCCTGGAGTCCCCGACAGGACAATGAGCAGTTCTTC TRBV30 . TRBJ2-1 once
CASSLVPGRNTEAFF TGTGCCAGCAGCTTAGTGCCGGGTAGAAACACTGAAGCTTTCTTT TRBV7-9 . TRBJ1-1 .
CASSGSGISTDTQYF TGTGCCAGCAGCGGTAGCGGGATTAGCACAGATACGCAGTATTTT TRBV9 TRBD2 TRBJ2-3 .
CASSLWGRWTEAFF TGTGCCAGCAGCTTGTGGGGGCGGTGGACTGAAGCTTTCTTT TRBV5-6 . TRBJ1-1 .
CASRQLSVHEQFF TGTGCCAGCAGGCAACTATCGGTCCATGAGCAGTTCTTC TRBV6-5 . TRBJ2-1 .
CASSVRTDIGTDTQYF TGTGCCAGCAGCGTCCGGACGGACATTGGCACAGATACGCAGTATTTT TRBV9 . TRBJ2-3 .
CASSEGGQGVSETQYF TGTGCCAGCAGTGAAGGGGGACAGGGGGTCTCAGAGACCCAGTACTTC TRBV6-1 TRBD1 TRBJ2-5 .
CASTQSWRATEAFF TGTGCCAGCACACAGAGTTGGCGGGCCACTGAAGCTTTCTTT TRBV6-1 . TRBJ1-1 .
CASSELAGTYNEQFF TGCGCCAGCAGTGAACTAGCGGGAACCTACAATGAGCAGTTCTTC TRBV10-2 TRBD2 TRBJ2-1 .
CASSLNRGSQETQYF TGTGCCAGCAGCCTAAATCGGGGTAGCCAAGAGACCCAGTACTTC TRBV7-6 . TRBJ2-5 few
CASSLIDQPLHF TGTGCCAGCAGCTTGATAGATCAACCCCTCCACTTT TRBV7-9 . TRBJ1-6 few
CASSVAGGRGETQYF TGTGCCAGCAGCGTAGCCGGGGGGCGAGGGGAGACCCAGTACTTC TRBV9 . TRBJ2-5 .
CASSWGDTGELFF TGTGCCAGTTCCTGGGGGGACACCGGGGAGCTGTTTTTT TRBV2 . TRBJ2-2 few
CASSSGSYNSPLHF TGTGCCAGCAGTTCAGGCTCCTATAATTCACCCCTCCACTTT TRBV7-9 . TRBJ1-6 .
CASSIGGDQETQYF TGTGCCAGTAGTATCGGAGGAGATCAAGAGACCCAGTACTTC TRBV19 . TRBJ2-5 .
CATATGSSYNEQFF TGTGCCACCGCGACAGGGAGCTCCTACAATGAGCAGTTCTTC TRBV19 TRBD1 TRBJ2-1 .
CASSVRGGNSPLHF TGTGCCAGCAGCGTACGGGGAGGGAATTCACCCCTCCACTTT TRBV9 . TRBJ1-6 .
CASSLGTGGYTF TGTGCCAGCAGTCTCGGGACAGGTGGCTACACCTTC TRBV28 TRBD1 TRBJ1-2 .
CASSLNPPGGGGNVLTF TGTGCCAGCAGCTTAAATCCCCCGGGGGGCGGTGGCAACGTCCTGACTTTC TRBV7-3 . TRBJ2-6 few
CAWRTGVFTEAFF TGTGCCTGGAGGACAGGGGTGTTCACTGAAGCTTTCTTT TRBV30 TRBD1 TRBJ1-1 few
CASSLTGGTGELFF TGTGCCAGCAGCTTAACGGGGGGCACCGGGGAGCTGTTTTTT TRBV11-2 TRBD2 TRBJ2-2 .
CASSPRLVSSNTGELFF TGTGCCAGCAGTCCCCGACTAGTATCCTCGAACACCGGGGAGCTGTTTTTT TRBV28 . TRBJ2-2 .
CASSLGTDSNTGELFF TGTGCCAGCAGCCTTGGGACAGATAGTAACACCGGGGAGCTGTTTTTT TRBV9 TRBD1 TRBJ2-2 .
CASSPRTGSSGANVLTF TGTGCCAGCAGCCCACGGACAGGGAGCTCTGGGGCCAACGTCCTGACTTTC TRBV7-8 TRBD1 TRBJ2-6 .
CASSDPHRGSADTQYF TGTGCCAGCAGTGACCCCCACAGGGGTTCAGCAGATACGCAGTATTTT TRBV25-1 TRBD1 TRBJ2-3 .
CAWSHGRARGNEQFF TGTGCCTGGAGCCACGGGAGGGCCAGGGGGAATGAGCAGTTCTTC TRBV30 . TRBJ2-1 once
CASSFGADRPTGELFF TGTGCCAGCAGTTTTGGTGCAGACAGGCCCACCGGGGAGCTGTTTTTT TRBV28 . TRBJ2-2 .
CSSSRDRAGYTF TGTTCCAGCAGCAGAGACAGGGCTGGCTACACCTTC TRBV7-9 TRBD1 TRBJ1-2 once